Detailed here is one TCR beta chain. This record belongs to a study of T cell changes during pregnancy in multiple sclerosis. Measured with immunoSEQ multiplex PCR; TCRdb has only the in-frame clones, and not every one. The sample contains 66,000 or so clones, about nine tenths of which appear only once. CDR3 length: 19 amino acids. Here the sequenced sample was peripheral blood, taken in the first trimester of pregnancy. This sequence originates from a female donor in good health, enrolled as a control in a pregnancy study. The chain is built from TRBV12-2 and TRBJ2-7; the listed D gene, TRBD1, was not tested against the DNA. TRBV12-2 is assigned pseudogene status. For the CDR3, the DNA is TGTGCAAGTCGCTTAGAGGGGGCCAGGAGGAAGGGGAGCTCCTACGAGCAGTACTTC. Translating gives CASRLEGARRKGSSYEQYF.